Below, 14 T cell receptor beta chains from the same sample are listed, as sequenced in a study of blood T cell repertoires in COVID-19 (TCRdb year 2020). Library generation was performed with the immunoSEQ multiplex PCR assay. Drawn from immuneACCESS, this table holds only the in-frame rearrangements with V and J called that TCRdb kept. Clones are partly lost; checked studies trace under half to an unresolved V gene and leave the rest unexplained. The sample table contains about 270,000 clones; only one count was recorded for around nine tenths of them. Together, the top ten hold 2% to 2.5% of the sample. Sequences were obtained from peripheral blood. The receptors come from a man aged 45-65 years with acute or convalescent COVID-19.

This clone came up once. The V call is TRBV9, the J call TRBJ2-2, with TRBD1 matching 8 bases. The CDR3 runs to 16 residues. The junction had 4 bases not matched to a gene; V was cut back by 2 bases and J by 1 base. Germline assignment: CDR1 SGDLS and CDR2 YYNGEE. The CDR3 is CASSVQGAGNTGELFF. CDR3 bases: TGTGCCAGCAGCGTCCAGGGGGCCGGGAACACCGGGGAGCTGTTTTTT. The whole variable domain, remainder taken from reference TRBV9 and TRBJ2-2, is DSGVTQTPKHLITATGQRVTLRCSPRSGDLSVYWYQQSLDQGLQFLIQYYNGEERAKGNILERFSAQQFPDLHSELNLSSLELGDSALYFCASSVQGAGNTGELFFGEGSRLTVL.

The V call is TRBV7-9, the J call TRBJ2-7; tentative D call: TRBD1 (6 bases). CDR1 SEHNR and CDR2 FQNEAQ come from the germline V gene (reference sequence). The CDR3 is made up of 13 amino acids. Trimming left V 1 base short and J 5 bases short, with 9 bases between. The CDR3 DNA is TGTGCCAGCAGCTTAGTACAGGGCCACGAGCAGTACTTC. Translated: CASSLVQGHEQYF.

The rearrangement uses TRBV28 and TRBJ1-1, with unresolved D. The CDR3 consists of 12 residues. In germline, CDR1 is MDHEN, CDR2 SYDVKM. The V gene lost 8 bases and the J gene lost 5 bases, with 12 bases spanning the gap. CDR3 sequence reads: CASVWGGTEAFF. DNA for the CDR3: TGTGCCAGCGTTTGGGGAGGGACTGAAGCTTTCTTT.

The V call is TRBV7-9, the J call TRBJ1-1; 7 nucleotides align to TRBD1. The CDR3 contains 15 residues. The V segment lost 6 bases and the J segment 0 bases; nucleotides outside the gene matches: 7. Germline lookup yields CDR1 SEHNR and CDR2 FQNEAQ (reference sequence). CDR3 nucleotide sequence: TGTGCCAGCAGGTTAATGGGACAGCTGAACACTGAAGCTTTCTTT. It is translated as CASRLMGQLNTEAFF.

This clone was counted a single time. The rearrangement links TRBV20-1 to TRBJ1-1, with TRBD1 as a possible D gene (5 bases). The CDR3 extends over 11 amino acids. Germline V gives CDR1 DFQATT, CDR2 SNEGSKA (reference sequence). V was trimmed by 7 bases and J by 3 bases, leaving 9 bases between them. CDR3 residues: CSGKGYTEAFF. The CDR3, as DNA: TGCAGTGGAAAGGGGTACACTGAAGCTTTCTTT.

As concerns this clone: Other DNA sequences in the same sample also yield this CDR3. The chain couples TRBV9 to TRBJ2-3, with 9 bases matching TRBD1. This CDR3 spans 15 amino acids. The germline V gene encodes CDR1 SGDLS and CDR2 YYNGEE. The ends lost 0 bases at V and 1 base at J; junction bases unmatched: 0. The CDR3, as DNA: TGTGCCAGCAGCGTAGGGACAGGGGGCACAGATACGCAGTATTTT. Translating gives CASSVGTGGTDTQYF.

This chain links TRBV19 with TRBJ1-2, with TRBD1 matching 11 bases. The V gene's germline CDR1 is LNHDA and CDR2 SQIVND (reference sequence). With 2 bases clipped from V and 6 bases from J, the junction kept 11 bases outside the gene matches. CDR3 size: 17 residues. CDR3 amino acids: CASSIRTGGPLRDGYTF. CDR3 DNA sequence: TGTGCCAGTAGTATAAGGACAGGGGGCCCCCTAAGGGATGGCTACACCTTC.

The rearrangement joins TRBV7-8 to TRBJ2-1; D is perhaps TRBD2 (6 bases). The CDR3 length is 14 residues. Trimming removed 5 bases at V and 6 bases at J, with 14 bases between. CDR1 and CDR2 (germline): SGHVS, FQNEAQ. CDR3 region: CASSPRRGSNEQFF. CDR3 nucleotide sequence: TGTGCCAGCAGCCCCCGACGGGGGAGCAATGAGCAGTTCTTC.

The chain combines TRBV19 with TRBJ2-5, with a weak D call TRBD2 (6 bases). CDR1 LNHDA and CDR2 SQIVND come from the germline V gene (reference sequence). V was trimmed by 6 bases and J by 4 bases, leaving 15 bases between them. This CDR3 has 14 residues. The CDR3 loop reads CASRRRDLGETQYF. The CDR3 DNA sequence: TGTGCCAGTAGACGGAGGGACCTGGGAGAGACCCAGTACTTC.

The V gene is TRBV10-3, the J gene TRBJ2-1, with 8 bases identical to TRBD2. Looked up from germline, CDR1 is ENHRY and CDR2 is SYGVKD. V trimming: 6 bases; J trimming: 1 base; junction bases outside the gene matches: 8. The CDR3 loop spans 16 amino acids. CDR3 amino acids: CAIRTSGGGSYNEQFF. The CDR3 region has the DNA TGTGCCATCAGGACAAGCGGGGGAGGGTCCTACAATGAGCAGTTCTTC.

The V and J genes are TRBV27 and TRBJ2-2; D is undetermined. The germline V gene has CDR1 MNHEY and CDR2 SMNVEV (reference sequence). The CDR3 runs 14 residues. V was shortened by 4 bases and J by 3 bases, with 9 bases between the two germline ends. CDR3 residues: CASSSQPYTGELFF. The CDR3 DNA reads TGTGCCAGCAGTTCACAACCGTACACCGGGGAGCTGTTTTTT.

Comment on this clone: Germline is not matched at one junction end, which may reflect a read error. The chain is built from TRBV7-7 and TRBJ2-2, with D possibly matching TRBD2 (6 bases). The CDR3 is 15 residues long. The germline CDR1 and CDR2 sequences are SSHAT and FNYEAQ (reference sequence). CDR3 residues: CASSLGGVETGELFF. CDR3 coding DNA: TGTGCTAGCAGCCTTGGAGGGGTCGAAACCGGGGAGCTGTTTTTT.

Here the CDR3 DNA reads TGTGCCAGTAGTAAGACAGGGGGCTTGGAGACCCAGTACTTC. It is translated as CASSKTGGLETQYF. This rearrangement joins TRBV19 to TRBJ2-5, with 10 positions matching TRBD1. Germline V lookup: CDR1 LNHDA, CDR2 SQIVND (reference sequence). Germline trimming cut 4 bases from V and 5 bases from J; bases unmatched to any gene: 4. The CDR3 runs to 14 residues.

This sequence joins TRBV11-3 and TRBJ2-3, with D maybe TRBD1 (5 bases). CDR3 length: 14 amino acids. Germline V gives CDR1 SGHNT, CDR2 YENEEA. V was pared by 6 bases and J by 8 bases, with 18 bases between. CDR3 coding DNA: TGTGCCAGCAGAGACAAGAAAGCTGGGGCTACGCAGTATTTT. This gives the protein CASRDKKAGATQYF.